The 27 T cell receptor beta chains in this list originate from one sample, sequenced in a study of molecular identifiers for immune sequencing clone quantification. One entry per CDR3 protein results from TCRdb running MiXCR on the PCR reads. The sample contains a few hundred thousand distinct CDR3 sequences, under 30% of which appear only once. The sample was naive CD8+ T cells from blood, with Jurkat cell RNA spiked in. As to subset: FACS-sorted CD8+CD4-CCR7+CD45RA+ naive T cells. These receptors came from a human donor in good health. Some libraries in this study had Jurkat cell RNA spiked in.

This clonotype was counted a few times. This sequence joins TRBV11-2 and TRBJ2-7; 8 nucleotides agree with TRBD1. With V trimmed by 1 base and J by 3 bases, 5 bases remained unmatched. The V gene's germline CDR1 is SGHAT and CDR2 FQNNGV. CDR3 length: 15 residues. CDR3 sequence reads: CASSLGGQGGYEQYF. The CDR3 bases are TGTGCCAGCAGCTTAGGAGGACAGGGCGGCTACGAGCAGTACTTC.

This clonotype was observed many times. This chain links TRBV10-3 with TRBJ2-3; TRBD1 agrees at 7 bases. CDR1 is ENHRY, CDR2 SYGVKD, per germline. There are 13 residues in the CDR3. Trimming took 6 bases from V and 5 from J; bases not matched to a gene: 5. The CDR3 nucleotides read TGTGCCATCAGGGATACAGGGGAAGATACGCAGTATTTT. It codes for CAIRDTGEDTQYF.

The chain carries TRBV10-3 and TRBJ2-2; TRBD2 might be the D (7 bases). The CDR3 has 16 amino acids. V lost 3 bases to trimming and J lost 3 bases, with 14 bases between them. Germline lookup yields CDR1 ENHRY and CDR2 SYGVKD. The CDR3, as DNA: TGTGCCATCAGTGATCTGGGGGGGCCGGACACCGGGGAGCTGTTTTTT. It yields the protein CAISDLGGPDTGELFF.

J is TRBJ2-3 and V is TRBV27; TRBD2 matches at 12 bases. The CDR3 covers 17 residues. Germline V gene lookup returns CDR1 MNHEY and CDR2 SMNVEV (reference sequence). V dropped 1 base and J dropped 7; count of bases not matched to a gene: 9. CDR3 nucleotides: TGTGCCAGCAGTTTATTGGTTCTAGCGGGAGGGGTAAATACGCAGTATTTT. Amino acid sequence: CASSLLVLAGGVNTQYF.

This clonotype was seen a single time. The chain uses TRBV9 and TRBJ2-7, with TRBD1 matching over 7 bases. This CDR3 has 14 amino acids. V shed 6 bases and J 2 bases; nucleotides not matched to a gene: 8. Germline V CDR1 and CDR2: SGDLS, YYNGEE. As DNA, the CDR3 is TGTGCCAGCAACGTGGAAGGGGGCACCTACGAGCAGTACTTC. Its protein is CASNVEGGTYEQYF.

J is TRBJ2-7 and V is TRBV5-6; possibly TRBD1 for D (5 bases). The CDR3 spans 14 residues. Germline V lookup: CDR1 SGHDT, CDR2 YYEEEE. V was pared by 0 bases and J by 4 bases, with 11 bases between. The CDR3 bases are TGTGCCAGCAGCTTGGCCCAGACAGCATACGAGCAGTACTTC. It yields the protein CASSLAQTAYEQYF.

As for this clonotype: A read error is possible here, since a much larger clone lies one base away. CDR3 nucleotide sequence: TGCGCCAGCAGCTTGGTATCGTGCGCTGAAGCTTTCTTT. As protein: CASSLVSCAEAFF. The rearrangement joins TRBV5-1 to TRBJ1-1; no clear D. The CDR3 runs 13 residues. Germline V gene sequence: CDR1 SGHRS, CDR2 YFSETQ. The V end lost 0 bases, the J end lost 6 bases, and 9 bases lay between the germline ends.

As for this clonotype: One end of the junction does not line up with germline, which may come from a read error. The CDR3 spells CASSLGIDTGAFF. In nucleotides, the CDR3 is TGTGCCAGCAGTTTGGGGATCGACACTGGAGCTTTCTTT. The chain employs TRBV12-3 or TRBV12-4 and TRBJ1-1; no firm D call. This CDR3 is built from 13 residues.

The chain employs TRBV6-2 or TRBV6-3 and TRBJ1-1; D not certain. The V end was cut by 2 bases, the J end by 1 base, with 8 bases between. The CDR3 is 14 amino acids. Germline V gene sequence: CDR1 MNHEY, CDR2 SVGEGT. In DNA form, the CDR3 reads TGTGCCAGCAGTTACCGATCACGGAACACTGAAGCTTTCTTT. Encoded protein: CASSYRSRNTEAFF.

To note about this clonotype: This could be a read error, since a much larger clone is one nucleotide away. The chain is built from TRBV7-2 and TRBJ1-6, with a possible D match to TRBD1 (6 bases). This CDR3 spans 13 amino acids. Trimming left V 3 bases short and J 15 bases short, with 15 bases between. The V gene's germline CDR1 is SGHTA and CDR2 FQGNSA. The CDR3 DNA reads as TGTGCCAGCAGCTTGGGGGCTCTGGCACTCCTCCACTTT. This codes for CASSLGALALLHF.

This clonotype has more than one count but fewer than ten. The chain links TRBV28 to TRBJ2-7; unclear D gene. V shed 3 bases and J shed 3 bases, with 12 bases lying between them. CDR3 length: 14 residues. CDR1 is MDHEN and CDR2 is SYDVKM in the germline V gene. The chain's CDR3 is CASSLYDTYYEQYF. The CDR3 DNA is TGTGCCAGCAGTTTGTATGACACTTACTACGAGCAGTACTTC.

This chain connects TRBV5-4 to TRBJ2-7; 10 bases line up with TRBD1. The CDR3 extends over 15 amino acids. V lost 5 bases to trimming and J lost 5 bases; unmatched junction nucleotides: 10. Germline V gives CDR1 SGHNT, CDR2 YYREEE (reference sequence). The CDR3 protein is CASSPRDRGIDEQYF. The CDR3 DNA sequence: TGTGCCAGCAGTCCCCGGGACAGGGGAATCGACGAGCAGTACTTC.

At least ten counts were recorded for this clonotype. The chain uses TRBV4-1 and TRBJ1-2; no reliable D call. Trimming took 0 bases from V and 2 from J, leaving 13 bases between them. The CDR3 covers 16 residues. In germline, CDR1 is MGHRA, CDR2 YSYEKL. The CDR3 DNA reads TGCGCCAGCAGCCAAGATCAAAAGGGAAGAAACTATGGCTACACCTTC. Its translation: CASSQDQKGRNYGYTF.

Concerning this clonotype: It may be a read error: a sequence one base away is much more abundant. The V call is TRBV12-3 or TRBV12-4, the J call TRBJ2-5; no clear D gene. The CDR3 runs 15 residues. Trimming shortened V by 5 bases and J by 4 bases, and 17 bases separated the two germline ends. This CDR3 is CASSKFSSLRETQYF. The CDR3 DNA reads TGTGCCAGCAGTAAATTCTCGTCCCTCCGAGAGACCCAGTACTTC.

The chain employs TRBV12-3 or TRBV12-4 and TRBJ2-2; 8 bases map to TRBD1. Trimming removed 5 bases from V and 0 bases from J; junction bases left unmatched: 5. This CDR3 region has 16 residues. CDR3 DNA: TGTGCCAGCAGTCGGACAGGGTGGTCGAACACCGGGGAGCTGTTTTTT. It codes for CASSRTGWSNTGELFF.

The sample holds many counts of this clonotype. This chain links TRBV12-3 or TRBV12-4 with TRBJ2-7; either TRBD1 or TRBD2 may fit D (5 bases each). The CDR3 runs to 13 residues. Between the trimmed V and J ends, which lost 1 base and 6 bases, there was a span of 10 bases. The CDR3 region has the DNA TGTGCCAGCAGTTTAGGGGCAGGGACCGAGCAGTACTTC. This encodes CASSLGAGTEQYF.

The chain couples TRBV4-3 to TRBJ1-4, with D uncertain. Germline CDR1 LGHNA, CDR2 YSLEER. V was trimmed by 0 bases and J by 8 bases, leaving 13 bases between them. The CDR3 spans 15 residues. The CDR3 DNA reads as TGCGCCAGCAGCCAAGATTCATCAAGGCAAGAAAAACTGTTTTTT. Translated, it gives CASSQDSSRQEKLFF.

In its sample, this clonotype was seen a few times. As DNA, the CDR3 is TGTGCCAGTAGAATCGGGCAGGGGGCTACTAATGAAAAACTGTTTTTT. Translation gives CASRIGQGATNEKLFF. The rearrangement joins TRBV6-5 to TRBJ1-4; 8 bases match TRBD1. CDR3 length equals 16 residues. V shed 9 bases and J 2 bases; nucleotides not matched to a gene: 11. Germline lookup yields CDR1 MNHEY and CDR2 SVGAGI.

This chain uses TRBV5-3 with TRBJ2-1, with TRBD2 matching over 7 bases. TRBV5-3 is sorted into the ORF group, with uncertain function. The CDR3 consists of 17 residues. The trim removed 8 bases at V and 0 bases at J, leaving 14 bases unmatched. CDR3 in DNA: TGTGCCAGCAGCCCGGAACTAGCGAGCTACTCCTACAATGAGCAGTTCTTC. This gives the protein CASSPELASYSYNEQFF.

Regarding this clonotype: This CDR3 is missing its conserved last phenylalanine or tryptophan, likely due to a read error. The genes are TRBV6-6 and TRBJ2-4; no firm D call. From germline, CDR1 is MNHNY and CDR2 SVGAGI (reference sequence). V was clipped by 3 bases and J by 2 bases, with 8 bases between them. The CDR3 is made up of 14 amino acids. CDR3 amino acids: CASSYDYSKNIQYL. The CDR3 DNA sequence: TGTGCCAGCAGTTATGATTATTCCAAAAACATTCAGTACCTC.

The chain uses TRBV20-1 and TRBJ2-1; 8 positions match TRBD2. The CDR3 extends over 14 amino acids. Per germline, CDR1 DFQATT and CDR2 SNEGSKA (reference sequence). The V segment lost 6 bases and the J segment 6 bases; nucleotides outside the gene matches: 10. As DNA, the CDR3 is TGCAGTGCCCCACCCAGCGGGAGCATCAATGAGCAGTTCTTC. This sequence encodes CSAPPSGSINEQFF.

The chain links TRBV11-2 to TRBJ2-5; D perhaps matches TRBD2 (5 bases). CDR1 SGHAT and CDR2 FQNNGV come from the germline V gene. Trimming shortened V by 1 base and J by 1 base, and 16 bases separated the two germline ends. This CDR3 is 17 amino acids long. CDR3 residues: CASSLGRAGLVQETQYF. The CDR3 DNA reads TGTGCCAGCAGCTTAGGGCGCGCGGGCTTGGTCCAAGAGACCCAGTACTTC.

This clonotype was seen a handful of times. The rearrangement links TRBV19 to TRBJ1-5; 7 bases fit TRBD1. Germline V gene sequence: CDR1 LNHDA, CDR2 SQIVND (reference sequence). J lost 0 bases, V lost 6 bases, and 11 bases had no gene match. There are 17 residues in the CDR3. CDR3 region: CASRDDRDRNSNQPQHF. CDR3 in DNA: TGTGCCAGTAGGGACGACCGGGACAGAAATAGCAATCAGCCCCAGCATTTT.

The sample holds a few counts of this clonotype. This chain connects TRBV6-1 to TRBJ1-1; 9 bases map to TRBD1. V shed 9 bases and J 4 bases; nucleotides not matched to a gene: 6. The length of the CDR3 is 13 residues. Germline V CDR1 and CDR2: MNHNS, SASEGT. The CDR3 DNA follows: TGTGCCAGTAGGACAGGGGTTAGCACTGAAGCTTTCTTT. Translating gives CASRTGVSTEAFF.

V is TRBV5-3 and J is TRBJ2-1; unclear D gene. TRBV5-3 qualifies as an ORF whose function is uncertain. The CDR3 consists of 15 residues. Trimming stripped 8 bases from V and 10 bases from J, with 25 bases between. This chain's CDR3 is CASNYPKDPLEEQFF. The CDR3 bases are TGTGCCAGCAACTACCCCAAAGATCCGCTTGAGGAGCAGTTCTTC.

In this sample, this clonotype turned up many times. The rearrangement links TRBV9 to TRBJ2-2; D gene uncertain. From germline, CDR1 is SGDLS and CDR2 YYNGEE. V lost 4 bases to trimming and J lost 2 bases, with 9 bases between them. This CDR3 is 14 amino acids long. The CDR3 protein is CASSSRGNTGELFF. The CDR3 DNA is TGTGCCAGCAGCTCGCGAGGTAACACCGGGGAGCTGTTTTTT.

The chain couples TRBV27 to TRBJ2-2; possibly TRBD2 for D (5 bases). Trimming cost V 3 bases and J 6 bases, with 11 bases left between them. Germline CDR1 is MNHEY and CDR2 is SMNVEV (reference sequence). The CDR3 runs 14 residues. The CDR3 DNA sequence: TGTGCCAGCAGTTTTCGGGGATGGCCCGGGGAGCTGTTTTTT. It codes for CASSFRGWPGELFF.